This T cell receptor (beta chain) comes out of a study of cytomegalovirus exposure and HLA in healthy donors. Looked up from germline, CDR1 is LNHDA and CDR2 is SQIVND (reference sequence). The trim removed 8 bases at V and 0 bases at J, leaving 6 bases unmatched. The CDR3 loop spans 14 amino acids. Primers: 60 Vbeta forward and 13 Jbeta reverse. The repertoire was sequenced with immunoSEQ multiplex PCR; TCRdb's copy has only in-frame clones and lacks some. This sample yields about 150,000 clones, of which around 65% are seen a single time; about 2.9% belongs to the top ten. Sequencing input: PBMCs. The rearrangement uses TRBV19 and TRBJ1-1; 7 positions match TRBD1. This receptor was obtained from a woman younger than 45 in good health and CMV-seropositive. The CDR3 protein is CASRQGFMNTEAFF. In DNA, the CDR3 is TGTGCCAGTCGACAGGGTTTCATGAACACTGAAGCTTTCTTT.